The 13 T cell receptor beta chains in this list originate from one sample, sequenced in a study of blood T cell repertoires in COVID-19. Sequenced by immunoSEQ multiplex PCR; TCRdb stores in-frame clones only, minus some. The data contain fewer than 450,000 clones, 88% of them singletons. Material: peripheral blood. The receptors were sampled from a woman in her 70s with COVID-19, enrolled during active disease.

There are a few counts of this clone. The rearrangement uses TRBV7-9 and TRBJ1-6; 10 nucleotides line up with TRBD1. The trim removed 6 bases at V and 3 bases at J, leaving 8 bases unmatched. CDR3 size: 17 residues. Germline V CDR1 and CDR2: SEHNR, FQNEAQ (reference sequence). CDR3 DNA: TGTGCCAGCAGACGAGGGACAGGGGTTAACTATAATTCACCCCTCCACTTT. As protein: CASRRGTGVNYNSPLHF.

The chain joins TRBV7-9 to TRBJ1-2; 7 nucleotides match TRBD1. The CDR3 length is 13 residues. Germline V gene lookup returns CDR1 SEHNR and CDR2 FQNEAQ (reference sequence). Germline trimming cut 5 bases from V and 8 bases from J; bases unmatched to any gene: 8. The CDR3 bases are TGTGCCAGCAGCAGAGGGACAGATAAGGGCTACACCTTC. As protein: CASSRGTDKGYTF.

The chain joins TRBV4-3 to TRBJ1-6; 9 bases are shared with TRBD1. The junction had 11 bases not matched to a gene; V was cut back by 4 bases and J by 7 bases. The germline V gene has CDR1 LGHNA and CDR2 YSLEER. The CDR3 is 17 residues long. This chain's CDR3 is CASSPREGGQGNSPLHF. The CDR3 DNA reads TGCGCCAGCAGCCCCCGGGAGGGGGGACAGGGCAATTCACCCCTCCACTTT.

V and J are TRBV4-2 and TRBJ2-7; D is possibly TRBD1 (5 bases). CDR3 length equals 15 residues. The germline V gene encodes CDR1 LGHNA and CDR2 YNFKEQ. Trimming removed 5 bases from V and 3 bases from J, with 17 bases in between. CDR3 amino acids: CASSSSATGIYEQYF. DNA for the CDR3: TGTGCCAGCAGCTCCTCAGCAACAGGCATCTACGAGCAGTACTTC.

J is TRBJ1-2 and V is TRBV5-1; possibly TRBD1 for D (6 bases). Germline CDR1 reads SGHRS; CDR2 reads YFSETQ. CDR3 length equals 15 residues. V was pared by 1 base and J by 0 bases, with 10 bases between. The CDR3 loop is CASSLRQAANYGYTF. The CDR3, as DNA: TGCGCCAGCAGCTTGAGACAGGCAGCTAACTATGGCTACACCTTC.

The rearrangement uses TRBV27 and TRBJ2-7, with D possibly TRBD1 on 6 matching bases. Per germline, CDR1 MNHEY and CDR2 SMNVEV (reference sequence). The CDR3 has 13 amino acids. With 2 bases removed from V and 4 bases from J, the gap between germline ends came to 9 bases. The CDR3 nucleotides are TGTGCCAGCAGTTTAGCCCAGGGGTACGAGCAGTACTTC. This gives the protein CASSLAQGYEQYF.

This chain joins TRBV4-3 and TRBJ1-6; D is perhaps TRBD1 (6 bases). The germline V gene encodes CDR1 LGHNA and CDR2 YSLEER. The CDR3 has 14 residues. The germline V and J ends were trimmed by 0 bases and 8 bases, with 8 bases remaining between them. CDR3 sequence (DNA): TGCGCCAGCAGCCAAGAGGCAGGGGATTCACCCCTCCACTTT. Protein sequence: CASSQEAGDSPLHF.

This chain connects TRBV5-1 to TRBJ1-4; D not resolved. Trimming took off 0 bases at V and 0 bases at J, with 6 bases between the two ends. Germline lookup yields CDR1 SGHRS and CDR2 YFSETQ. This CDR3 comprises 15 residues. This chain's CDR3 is CASSLGEATNEKLFF. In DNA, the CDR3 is TGCGCCAGCAGCTTGGGGGAGGCAACTAATGAAAAACTGTTTTTT.

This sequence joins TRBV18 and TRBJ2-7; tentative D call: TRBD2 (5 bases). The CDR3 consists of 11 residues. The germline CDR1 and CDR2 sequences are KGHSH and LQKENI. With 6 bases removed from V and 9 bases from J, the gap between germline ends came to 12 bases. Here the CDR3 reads CASSDGIVQYF. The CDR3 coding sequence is TGTGCCAGCTCCGACGGGATTGTGCAGTACTTC. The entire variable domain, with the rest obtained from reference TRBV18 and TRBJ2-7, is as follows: NAGVMQNPRHLVRRRGQEARLRCSPMKGHSHVYWYRQLPEEGLKFMVYLQKENIIDESGMPKERFSAEFPKEGPSILRIQQVVRGDSAAYFCASSDGIVQYFGPGTRLTVT.

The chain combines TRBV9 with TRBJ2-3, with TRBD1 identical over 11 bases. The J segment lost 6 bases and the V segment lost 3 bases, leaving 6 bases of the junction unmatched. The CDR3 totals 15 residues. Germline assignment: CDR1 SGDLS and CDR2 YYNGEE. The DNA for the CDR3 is TGTGCCAGCAGCGGATCCGGGACAGGGGGGGATACGCAGTATTTT. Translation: CASSGSGTGGDTQYF.

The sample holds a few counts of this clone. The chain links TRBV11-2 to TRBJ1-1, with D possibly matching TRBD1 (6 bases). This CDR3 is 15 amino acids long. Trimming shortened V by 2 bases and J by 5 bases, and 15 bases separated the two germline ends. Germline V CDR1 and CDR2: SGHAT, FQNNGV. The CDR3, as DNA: TGTGCCAGCAGCTTAAAGGGCGGGGGCTGGACTGAAGCTTTCTTT. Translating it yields CASSLKGGGWTEAFF.

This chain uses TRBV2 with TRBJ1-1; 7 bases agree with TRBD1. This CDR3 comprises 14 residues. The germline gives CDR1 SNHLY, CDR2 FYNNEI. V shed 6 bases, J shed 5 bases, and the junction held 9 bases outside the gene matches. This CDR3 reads CASRPTLQGTEAFF. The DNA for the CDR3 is TGTGCCAGCAGACCCACATTACAGGGGACTGAAGCTTTCTTT.

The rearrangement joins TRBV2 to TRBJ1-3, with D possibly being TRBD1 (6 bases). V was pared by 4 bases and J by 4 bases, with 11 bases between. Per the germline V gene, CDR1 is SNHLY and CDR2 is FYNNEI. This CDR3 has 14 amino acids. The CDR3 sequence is CASSGQDKGNTIYF. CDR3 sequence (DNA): TGTGCCAGCAGTGGACAGGATAAGGGAAACACCATATATTTT. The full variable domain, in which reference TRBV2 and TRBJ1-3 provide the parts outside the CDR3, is EPEVTQTPSHQVTQMGQEVILRCVPISNHLYFYWYRQILGQKVEFLVSFYNNEISEKSEIFDDQFSVERPDGSNFTLKIRSTKLEDSAMYFCASSGQDKGNTIYFGEGSWLTVV.